This T cell receptor beta chain was identified in a study of T-cell reconstitution after alpha-beta-depleted transplantation in children. V was shortened by 4 bases and J by 4 bases, with 8 bases between the two germline ends. The CDR3 loop spans 12 amino acids. Germline-derived CDR1 and CDR2 are SGHTA and FQGNSA. Researchers prepared the TCRbeta library using unique molecular identifiers, the study reports. TCRdb redid the calling of the PCR reads with MiXCR, one entry per CDR3 protein. Altogether 200,000 to 300,000 distinct CDR3 sequences are present, approximately 8% being singletons, with the ten largest covering about 6.4%.

This sequence originates from a male patient between 10 and 17 years old who had a stem cell transplant for acute lymphoblastic leukemia, so the T cells may come from the graft donor. The chain is built from TRBV7-2 and TRBJ2-7; D not certain. Sequenced here: PBMCs, mostly from graft donor cells, sampled 180 days after TCRalphabeta/CD19-depleted stem cell transplant. The chain's CDR3 is CASSSQQYEQYF. In DNA, the CDR3 is TGTGCCAGCAGCTCCCAGCAATACGAGCAGTACTTC.